The rows below give T cell receptor beta chains drawn from one sample of a study of blood T cell repertoires in COVID-19. This table comes from immunoSEQ multiplex PCR, and its TCRdb copy is limited to in-frame clones, with some not included. The repertoire includes 300,000 to 400,000 clones, around nine tenths of them detected once, and 5.5% to 7.5% sits in the top ten. The specimen sequenced was peripheral blood. The receptors derive from a woman aged 70-85 years with COVID-19, enrolled during active disease. CDR3s include the opening cysteine and the closing phenylalanine or tryptophan. The D gene is left open where the match is weak.

d_gene: TRBD2
j_gene: TRBJ2-1
v_gene: TRBV28
CDR3aa: CASSKAGSGYEQFF

d_gene: TRBD1
j_gene: TRBJ1-5
v_gene: TRBV10-3
CDR3aa: CATTGGGGNQPQHF

d_gene: TRBD2
j_gene: TRBJ2-3
v_gene: TRBV6-5
CDR3aa: CASSPGGNTDTQYF

d_gene: NA
j_gene: TRBJ1-5
v_gene: TRBV15
CDR3aa: CATSRDQVTSNQPQHF

d_gene: NA
j_gene: TRBJ2-2
v_gene: TRBV4-3
CDR3aa: CASSQAITGELFF

d_gene: TRBD1
j_gene: TRBJ1-6
v_gene: TRBV7-8
CDR3aa: CASSLRTTGGNSPLHF

d_gene: TRBD1
j_gene: TRBJ1-2
v_gene: TRBV6-4
CDR3aa: CASSPGTGYNYGYTF

d_gene: NA
j_gene: TRBJ2-1
v_gene: TRBV6-5
CDR3aa: CASSTLKGVYNEQFF

d_gene: TRBD1
j_gene: TRBJ1-2
v_gene: TRBV5-8
CDR3aa: CASSWTGIGYTF

d_gene: NA
j_gene: TRBJ1-1
v_gene: TRBV7-9
CDR3aa: CASSQVGGLDEAFF

d_gene: TRBD2
j_gene: TRBJ2-2
v_gene: TRBV27
CDR3aa: CASITRGGASGELFF

d_gene: NA
j_gene: TRBJ1-2
v_gene: TRBV19
CDR3aa: CASSIGFERATTGYTF

d_gene: TRBD1
j_gene: TRBJ1-1
v_gene: TRBV18
CDR3aa: CASSKTDRGNTEAFF